One and the same sample provided the 30 T cell receptor beta chains below, sequenced in a study of graft-versus-host responses after intestinal transplantation. Antigen specificity for these receptors is unknown. Sequencing was performed with immunoSEQ multiplex PCR; in TCRdb, only in-frame clones are kept and a portion is missing. Among more than 95,000 clones listed, roughly 93% were seen once. Specimen: unstimulated CD8+ T cells sorted from spleen or lymph node cells, collected before intestinal transplant. The receptors shown here come from a human donor who received an intestinal transplant.

V usage is TRBV4-1 and J usage is TRBJ1-2; D may be TRBD1 (6 bases). Germline V gene lookup returns CDR1 MGHRA and CDR2 YSYEKL. This CDR3 is 13 amino acids long. The V end lost 0 bases, the J end lost 7 bases, and 9 bases lay between the germline ends. CDR3 sequence: CASSQEGASGYTF. CDR3 coding DNA: TGCGCCAGCAGCCAAGAGGGGGCTAGTGGCTACACCTTC.

This chain links TRBV19 with TRBJ2-2; D gene unclear. Germline CDR1 reads LNHDA; CDR2 reads SQIVND (reference sequence). This CDR3 spans 11 amino acids. Trimming stripped 8 bases from V and 4 bases from J, with 5 bases between. For the CDR3, the DNA is TGTGCCAGTCGAAGCACCGGGGAGCTGTTTTTT. Amino acid sequence: CASRSTGELFF.

As DNA, the CDR3 is TGCGCCAGCAGCCTCCTAGCGAATGAGCAGTTCTTC. It yields the protein CASSLLANEQFF. V usage is TRBV5-1 and J usage is TRBJ2-1; a weak D match, TRBD2 (6 bases). There are 12 residues in the CDR3. V shed 4 bases and J shed 7 bases, with 9 bases lying between them. Looked up from germline, CDR1 is SGHRS and CDR2 is YFSETQ.

This chain uses TRBV29-1 with TRBJ1-1; D not resolved. Germline V gives CDR1 SQVTM, CDR2 ANQGSEA. The CDR3 spans 10 residues. V was trimmed by 4 bases and J by 6 bases, leaving 6 bases between them. Here the CDR3 DNA reads TGCAGCGTTGGGGTCCCTGAAGCTTTCTTT. Translating gives CSVGVPEAFF.

This chain links TRBV5-4 with TRBJ1-2; D might be TRBD1 (5 bases). The CDR3 loop spans 12 amino acids. V gave up 2 bases and J gave up 10 bases, with 12 bases separating them. Germline V lookup: CDR1 SGHNT, CDR2 YYREEE (reference sequence). The DNA for the CDR3 is TGTGCCAGCAGCTTCGGACTGGGGGACTACACCTTC. Translation: CASSFGLGDYTF.

This chain uses TRBV5-4 with TRBJ1-1; the match to TRBD1 covers 9 bases. The CDR3 spans 14 residues. Germline V lookup: CDR1 SGHNT, CDR2 YYREEE (reference sequence). V lost 3 bases, J lost 5 bases, and 5 bases stayed unmatched. The CDR3 coding sequence is TGTGCCAGCAGCTCAACAGGGGGCTATACTGAAGCTTTCTTT. Amino acid sequence: CASSSTGGYTEAFF. The whole variable domain, remainder taken from reference TRBV5-4 and TRBJ1-1, is ETGVTQSPTHLIKTRGQQVTLRCSSQSGHNTVSWYQQALGQGPQFIFQYYREEENGRGNFPPRFSGLQFPNYSSELNVNALELDDSALYLCASSSTGGYTEAFFGQGTRLTVV.

CDR3 in DNA: TGTGCCTGGAGCGTAGGCTTGGGGGAGGAAAAGACCCAGTACTTC. It is translated as CAWSVGLGEEKTQYF. The chain recombines TRBV30 with TRBJ2-5, with TRBD2 as a possible D gene (6 bases). CDR1 GTSNPN and CDR2 SVGIG come from the germline V gene (reference sequence). The CDR3 totals 15 residues. V shed 3 bases and J shed 6 bases, with 20 bases lying between them.

The chain employs TRBV13 and TRBJ2-5, with a tentative D call TRBD2 (6 bases). This CDR3 has 14 amino acids. The germline V gene has CDR1 PRHDT and CDR2 FYEKMQ (reference sequence). The ends were cut back, 4 bases at V and 1 base at J, with 10 bases in the middle. CDR3 sequence (DNA): TGTGCCAGCAGCTCAAGGGGACTCCAAGAGACCCAGTACTTC. This encodes CASSSRGLQETQYF.

This clone appeared a single time. The chain employs TRBV4-1 and TRBJ2-7; maybe TRBD2 (5 bases). Deletions cut 3 bases from V and 0 bases from J, with 6 bases between. There are 13 residues in the CDR3. Germline CDR1 and CDR2: MGHRA and YSYEKL. CDR3: CASSQSGSYEQYF. The CDR3 nucleotides are TGCGCCAGCAGCCAGAGCGGCTCCTACGAGCAGTACTTC.

This sequence joins TRBV6-6 and TRBJ1-2; unclear D gene. This CDR3 spans 13 amino acids. Germline CDR1 reads MNHNY; CDR2 reads SVGAGI (reference sequence). V gave up 7 bases and J gave up 2 bases, with 11 bases separating them. CDR3 in amino acids: CASTRSPNYGYTF. For the CDR3, the DNA is TGTGCCAGCACCCGCAGCCCGAACTATGGCTACACCTTC.

The chain carries TRBV10-3 and TRBJ1-3, with D unclear. From germline, CDR1 is ENHRY and CDR2 SYGVKD. The V end lost 9 bases, the J end lost 0 bases, and 12 bases lay between the germline ends. The CDR3 runs 14 residues. Here the CDR3 reads CAILDPFSGNTIYF. CDR3 bases: TGTGCCATACTGGACCCTTTCTCTGGAAACACCATATATTTT.

This chain links TRBV28 with TRBJ1-1; no definite D call. The V end lost 6 bases, the J end lost 0 bases, and 17 bases lay between the germline ends. CDR1 and CDR2 from the germline V gene are MDHEN and SYDVKM. The CDR3 sequence is 16 residues long. The CDR3 bases are TGTGCCAGCAGCTTCAACGATCAAGCTTTGAACACTGAAGCTTTCTTT. Protein sequence: CASSFNDQALNTEAFF.

This clone was found once. J is TRBJ2-3 and V is TRBV7-6; D gene unclear. The V gene lost 1 base and the J gene lost 4 bases, with 12 bases spanning the gap. Germline CDR1 is SGHVS and CDR2 is FNYEAQ. The CDR3 is made up of 15 amino acids. This CDR3 reads CASSLGDLKADTQYF. The CDR3 DNA is TGTGCCAGCAGCTTAGGAGACCTAAAGGCAGATACGCAGTATTTT. Using reference TRBV7-6 and TRBJ2-3 for the parts outside the CDR3, the full variable domain is GAGVSQSPRYKVTKRGQDVALRCDPISGHVSLYWYRQALGQGPEFLTYFNYEAQQDKSGLPNDRFSAERPEGSISTLTIQRTEQRDSAMYRCASSLGDLKADTQYFGPGTRLTVL.

V usage is TRBV21-1 and J usage is TRBJ1-3. TRBV21-1 is an annotated pseudogene. This CDR3 has 15 amino acids. CDR3 sequence reads: CASSADGISGNTIYF. The CDR3 region has the DNA TGTGCCAGCAGCGCGGACGGCATCTCTGGAAACACCATATATTTT.

The rearrangement links TRBV6-5 to TRBJ2-7; 10 positions match TRBD2. The germline V gene encodes CDR1 MNHEY and CDR2 SVGAGI. Trimming removed 4 bases from V and 4 bases from J; junction bases left unmatched: 4. The length of the CDR3 is 14 residues. For the CDR3, the DNA is TGTGCCAGCAGTTCTAGCGGGGGCGGTTACGAGCAGTACTTC. Translated, it gives CASSSSGGGYEQYF.

Only one count was recorded for this clone. This rearrangement joins TRBV7-9 to TRBJ2-1; 7 bases are a match to TRBD1. With 5 bases clipped from V and 0 bases from J, the junction kept 7 bases outside the gene matches. This CDR3 has 16 residues. Germline values: CDR1 SEHNR, CDR2 FQNEAQ (reference sequence). In DNA form, the CDR3 reads TGTGCCAGCAGCCTGACAGGGCCCCGCTCCTACAATGAGCAGTTCTTC. Amino acids: CASSLTGPRSYNEQFF.

J is TRBJ2-7 and V is TRBV6-5; 12 nucleotides match TRBD1. This CDR3 spans 15 amino acids. CDR1 MNHEY and CDR2 SVGAGI come from the germline V gene. V lost 8 bases to trimming and J lost 3 bases; unmatched junction nucleotides: 8. The CDR3 bases are TGTGCCAGCTGGGGACAGGGGGCCCAAATCTACGAGCAGTACTTC. It codes for CASWGQGAQIYEQYF.

This chain connects TRBV5-1 to TRBJ2-3; 8 bases are shared with TRBD2. Germline V gives CDR1 SGHRS, CDR2 YFSETQ. This CDR3 has 16 amino acids. The V segment lost 2 bases and the J segment 2 bases; nucleotides outside the gene matches: 7. The CDR3: CASSFGLAYVTDTQYF. In DNA form, the CDR3 reads TGCGCCAGCAGCTTTGGACTAGCCTATGTCACAGATACGCAGTATTTT. The complete variable domain, with remaining parts taken from reference TRBV5-1 and TRBJ2-3, reads KAGVTQTPRYLIKTRGQQVTLSCSPISGHRSVSWYQQTPGQGLQFLFEYFSETQRNKGNFPGRFSGRQFSNSRSEMNVSTLELGDSALYLCASSFGLAYVTDTQYFGPGTRLTVL.

The chain recombines TRBV7-9 with TRBJ1-2, with unresolved D. The CDR3 contains 13 residues. Germline V gene lookup returns CDR1 SEHNR and CDR2 FQNEAQ (reference sequence). With 5 bases removed from V and 5 bases from J, the gap between germline ends came to 12 bases. The CDR3: CASSPPGPYGYTF. The CDR3 bases are TGTGCCAGCAGCCCCCCGGGCCCATATGGCTACACCTTC.

J is TRBJ2-7 and V is TRBV18, with TRBD2 matching over 9 bases. The CDR3 totals 15 residues. V shed 2 bases, J shed 7 bases, and the junction held 9 bases outside the gene matches. CDR1 and CDR2 from the germline V gene are KGHSH and LQKENI. The CDR3 DNA is TGTGCCAGCTCACCAACCGGGACTAGCCCCGGGGAGCAGTACTTC. This codes for CASSPTGTSPGEQYF.

The chain recombines TRBV4-1 with TRBJ1-2; 8 bases map to TRBD1. V dropped 0 bases and J dropped 3; count of bases not matched to a gene: 9. This CDR3 is built from 17 residues. Germline loops: CDR1 MGHRA, CDR2 YSYEKL. The CDR3 nucleotides are TGCGCCAGCAGCCAAGACCCTGGGCAGGGGGCTTACTATGGCTACACCTTC. It yields the protein CASSQDPGQGAYYGYTF.

V is TRBV2 and J is TRBJ2-1; the match to TRBD2 covers 10 bases. V was pared by 6 bases and J by 4 bases, with 6 bases of the junction left unmatched. Germline-derived CDR1 and CDR2 are SNHLY and FYNNEI. This CDR3 comprises 15 residues. The CDR3 reads CASRDSGGYYNEQFF. The DNA of the CDR3 is TGTGCCAGCAGGGATAGCGGGGGGTATTACAATGAGCAGTTCTTC.

V usage is TRBV23-1 and J usage is TRBJ1-5, with D possibly being TRBD1 (6 bases). TRBV23-1 is treated as an ORF (open reading frame) with a function not yet certain. With 4 bases removed from V and 9 bases from J, the gap between germline ends came to 13 bases. The CDR3 has 13 residues. CDR3 sequence (DNA): TGCGCCAGCAGTCCATGGGGGCGCCTGCCCCAGCATTTT. As protein: CASSPWGRLPQHF.

This chain joins TRBV30 and TRBJ2-3; TRBD1 is a possible D gene (5 bases). The ends were cut back, 1 base at V and 0 bases at J, with 5 bases in the middle. The CDR3 has 13 amino acids. Germline CDR1 GTSNPN, CDR2 SVGIG (reference sequence). CDR3 region: CAWSEGSTDTQYF. The CDR3 bases are TGTGCCTGGAGTGAGGGGAGCACAGATACGCAGTATTTT.

The V gene is TRBV2, the J gene TRBJ1-2; D call uncertain. CDR3 length: 16 amino acids. V lost 0 bases to trimming and J lost 8 bases, with 19 bases between them. Germline V gene data show CDR1 as SNHLY and CDR2 as FYNNEI. In DNA form, the CDR3 reads TGTGCCAGCAGTGAAGCCGGTTTGAACGACTTTAGGGGCTACACCTTC. This translates into CASSEAGLNDFRGYTF.

The chain uses TRBV2 and TRBJ2-3; D gene ambiguous. Trimming removed 5 bases at V and 2 bases at J, with 8 bases between. The length of the CDR3 is 13 residues. CDR1 is SNHLY, CDR2 FYNNEI, per germline. CDR3 DNA sequence: TGTGCCAGCAGTCTTGATAACACAGATACGCAGTATTTT. The encoded protein is CASSLDNTDTQYF.

Regarding this clone: The identical CDR3 is also encoded by other nucleotide sequences in the sample. The chain links TRBV7-6 to TRBJ1-4; TRBD1 is a possible D gene (5 bases). V shed 5 bases and J shed 5 bases, with 12 bases lying between them. Germline values: CDR1 SGHVS, CDR2 FNYEAQ. CDR3 size: 14 residues. CDR3 loop: CASSPRQGNEKLFF. The DNA of the CDR3 is TGTGCCAGCAGCCCCCGGCAGGGCAATGAAAAACTGTTTTTT.

V is TRBV10-2 and J is TRBJ1-3; D unresolved. V dropped 3 bases and J dropped 4 bases, with 19 bases sitting between them. Germline CDR1 and CDR2: WSHSY and SAAADI. CDR3 length: 17 amino acids. The CDR3 DNA reads TGCGCCAGCAGTGAACCCCACTTTGACATCTCCGGAAACACCATATATTTT. It specifies CASSEPHFDISGNTIYF.

The V and J genes are TRBV11-2 and TRBJ2-7; TRBD2 is a possible D gene (6 bases). This CDR3 has 15 residues. The V gene lost 6 bases and the J gene lost 0 bases, with 15 bases spanning the gap. Germline-derived CDR1 and CDR2 are SGHAT and FQNNGV. The CDR3 region is CASSSPGTPSYEQYF. In DNA, the CDR3 is TGTGCCAGCAGTTCCCCAGGGACTCCCTCCTACGAGCAGTACTTC.

This chain joins TRBV27 and TRBJ1-5; D is undetermined. V was pared by 2 bases and J by 1 base, with 3 bases between. Germline-derived CDR1 and CDR2 are MNHEY and SMNVEV (reference sequence). The CDR3 totals 13 residues. CDR3 sequence (DNA): TGTGCCAGCAGTTTAGACAGCAATCAGCCCCAGCATTTT. Translated: CASSLDSNQPQHF.